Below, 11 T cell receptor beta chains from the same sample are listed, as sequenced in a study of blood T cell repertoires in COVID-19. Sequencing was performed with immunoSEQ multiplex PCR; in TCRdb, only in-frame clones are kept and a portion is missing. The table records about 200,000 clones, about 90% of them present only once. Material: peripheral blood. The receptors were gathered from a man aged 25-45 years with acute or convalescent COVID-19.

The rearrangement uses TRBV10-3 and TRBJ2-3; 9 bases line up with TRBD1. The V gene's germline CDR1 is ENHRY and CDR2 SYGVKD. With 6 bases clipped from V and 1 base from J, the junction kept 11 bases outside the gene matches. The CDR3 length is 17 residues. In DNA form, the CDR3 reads TGTGCCATCAGCCCGGGACAGGGAGTGGATCGCACAGATACGCAGTATTTT. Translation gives CAISPGQGVDRTDTQYF.

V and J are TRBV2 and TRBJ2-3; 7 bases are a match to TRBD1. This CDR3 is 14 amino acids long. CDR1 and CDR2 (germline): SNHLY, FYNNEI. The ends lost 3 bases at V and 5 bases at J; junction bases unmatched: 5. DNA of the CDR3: TGTGCCAGCAGTGACCGACAGGGTGGAGATACGCAGTATTTT. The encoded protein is CASSDRQGGDTQYF.

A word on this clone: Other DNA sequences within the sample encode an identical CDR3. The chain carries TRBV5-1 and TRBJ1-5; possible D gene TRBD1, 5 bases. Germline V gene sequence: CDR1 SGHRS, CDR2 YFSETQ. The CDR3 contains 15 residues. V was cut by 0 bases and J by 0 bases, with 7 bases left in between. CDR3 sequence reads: CASSLAGNSNQPQHF. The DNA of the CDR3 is TGCGCCAGCAGCTTGGCAGGGAATAGCAATCAGCCCCAGCATTTT.

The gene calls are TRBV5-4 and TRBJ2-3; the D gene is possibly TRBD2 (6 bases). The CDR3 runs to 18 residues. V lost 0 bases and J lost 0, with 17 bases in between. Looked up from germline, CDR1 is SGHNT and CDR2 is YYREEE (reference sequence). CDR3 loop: CASSLGVGLTRSTDTQYF. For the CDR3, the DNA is TGTGCCAGCAGCTTGGGTGTGGGTCTGACTAGAAGCACAGATACGCAGTATTTT. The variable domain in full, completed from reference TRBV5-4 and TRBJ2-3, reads ETGVTQSPTHLIKTRGQQVTLRCSSQSGHNTVSWYQQALGQGPQFIFQYYREEENGRGNFPPRFSGLQFPNYSSELNVNALELDDSALYLCASSLGVGLTRSTDTQYFGPGTRLTVL.

This CDR3 is CASSSGLAGADTQYF. DNA of the CDR3: TGCGCCAGCAGCTCTGGACTAGCGGGAGCAGATACGCAGTATTTT. V usage is TRBV4-1 and J usage is TRBJ2-3; TRBD2 agrees at 13 bases. With 5 bases clipped from V and 4 bases from J, the junction kept 3 bases outside the gene matches. The CDR3 runs 15 residues. Germline CDR1 MGHRA, CDR2 YSYEKL.

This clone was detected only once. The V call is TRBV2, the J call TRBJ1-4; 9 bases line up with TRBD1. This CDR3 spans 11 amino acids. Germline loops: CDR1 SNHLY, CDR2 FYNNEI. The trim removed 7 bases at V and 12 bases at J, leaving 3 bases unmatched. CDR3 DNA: TGTGCCAGCATACGACAGGGGGAACTGTTTTTT. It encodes CASIRQGELFF.

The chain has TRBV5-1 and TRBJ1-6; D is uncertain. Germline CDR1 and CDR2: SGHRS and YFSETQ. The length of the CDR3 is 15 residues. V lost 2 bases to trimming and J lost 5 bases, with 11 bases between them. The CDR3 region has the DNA TGCGCCAGCAGCTTTCGGACGGGGAATAATTCACCCCTCCACTTT. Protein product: CASSFRTGNNSPLHF.

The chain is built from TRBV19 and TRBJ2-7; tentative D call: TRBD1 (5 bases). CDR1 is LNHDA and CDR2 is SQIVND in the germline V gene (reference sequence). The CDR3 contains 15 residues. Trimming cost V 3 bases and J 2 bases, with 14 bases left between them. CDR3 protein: CASSIGGAYPYEQYF. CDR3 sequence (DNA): TGTGCCAGTAGTATCGGTGGGGCGTACCCCTACGAGCAGTACTTC.

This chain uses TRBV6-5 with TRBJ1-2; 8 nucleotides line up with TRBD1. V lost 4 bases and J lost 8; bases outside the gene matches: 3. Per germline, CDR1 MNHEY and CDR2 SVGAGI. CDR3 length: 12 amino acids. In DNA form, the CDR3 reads TGTGCCAGCAGTTTTTCAGGGGGCGGCTACACCTTC. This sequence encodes CASSFSGGGYTF.

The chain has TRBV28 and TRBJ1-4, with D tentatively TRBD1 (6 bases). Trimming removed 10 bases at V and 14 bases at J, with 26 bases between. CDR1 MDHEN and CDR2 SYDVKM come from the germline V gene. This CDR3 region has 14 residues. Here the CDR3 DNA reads TGTGCCACTCTGGGAAGGGGGAGGGTTCAGGACCTGTTTTTT. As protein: CATLGRGRVQDLFF. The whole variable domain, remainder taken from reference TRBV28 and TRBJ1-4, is DVKVTQSSRYLVKRTGEKVFLECVQDMDHENMFWYRQDPGLGLRLIYFSYDVKMKEKGDIPEGYSVSREKKERFSLILESASTNQTSMYLCATLGRGRVQDLFFGSGTQLSVL.

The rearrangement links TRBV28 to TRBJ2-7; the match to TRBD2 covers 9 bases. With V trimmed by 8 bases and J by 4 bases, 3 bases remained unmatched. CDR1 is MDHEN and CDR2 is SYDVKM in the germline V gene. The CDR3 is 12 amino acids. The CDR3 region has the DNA TGTGCCAGCGGCGGGGGGGTATACGAGCAGTACTTC. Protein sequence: CASGGGVYEQYF.